This T cell receptor beta chain comes out of a study of T cell repertoires in cytomegalovirus infection. Looked up from germline, CDR1 is LNHDA and CDR2 is SQIVND (reference sequence). The CDR3 contains 14 residues. Trimming left V 10 bases short and J 1 base short, with 16 bases between. TCRdb recomputed calls from the reads with MiXCR, one row per CDR3 protein. The table has more than 650,000 distinct CDR3 sequences, approximately 40% seen once; the top ten hold more than 2.5%. Source material: PBMCs. This TCR was recovered from a human donor in good health (CMV status not recorded). Some clones in this sample may be carry-over from other donors' samples. V is TRBV19 and J is TRBJ1-1; no firm D call. The CDR3 DNA reads as TGTGCCACAACCTTTGGAGGGCGGAACACTGAAGCTTTCTTT. It codes for CATTFGGRNTEAFF.